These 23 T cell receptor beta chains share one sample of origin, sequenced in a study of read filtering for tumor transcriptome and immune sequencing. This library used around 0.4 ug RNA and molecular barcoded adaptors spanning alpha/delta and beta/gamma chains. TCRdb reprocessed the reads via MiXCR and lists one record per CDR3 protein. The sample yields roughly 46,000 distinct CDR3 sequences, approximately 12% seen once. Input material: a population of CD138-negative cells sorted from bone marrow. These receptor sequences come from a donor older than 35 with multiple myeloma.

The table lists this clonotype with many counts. CDR3 in DNA: TGCAGCGTCGGAACTAGCGGGTACGGAGGCACAGATACGCAGTATTTT. Its protein is CSVGTSGYGGTDTQYF. This rearrangement joins TRBV29-1 to TRBJ2-3, with 9 nucleotides matching TRBD2. Germline CDR1 SQVTM, CDR2 ANQGSEA. Unmatched junction bases numbered 11, after V lost 6 bases and J lost 1 base. The CDR3 is made up of 16 amino acids.

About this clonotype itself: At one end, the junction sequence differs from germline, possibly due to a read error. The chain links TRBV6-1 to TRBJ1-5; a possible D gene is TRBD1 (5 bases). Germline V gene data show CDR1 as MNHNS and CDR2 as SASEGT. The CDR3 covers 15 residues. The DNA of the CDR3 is TGTGCCGGCAGTGATGGGGGTAGCGCGGGCCAGCCCCAGCATTTT. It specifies CAGSDGGSAGQPQHF.

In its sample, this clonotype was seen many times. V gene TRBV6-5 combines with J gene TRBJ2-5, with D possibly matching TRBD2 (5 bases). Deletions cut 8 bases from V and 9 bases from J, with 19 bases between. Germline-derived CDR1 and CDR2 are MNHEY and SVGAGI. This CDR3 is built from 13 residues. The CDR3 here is CASSTSIRRSQYF. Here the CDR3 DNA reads TGTGCCAGCTCCACTTCTATACGGAGGTCCCAGTACTTC.

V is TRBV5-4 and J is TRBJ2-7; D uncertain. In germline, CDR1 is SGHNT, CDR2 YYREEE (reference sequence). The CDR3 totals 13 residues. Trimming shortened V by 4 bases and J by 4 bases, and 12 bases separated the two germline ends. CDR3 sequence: CASSPDDAYEQYF. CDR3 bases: TGTGCCAGCAGCCCGGACGACGCGTACGAGCAGTACTTC.

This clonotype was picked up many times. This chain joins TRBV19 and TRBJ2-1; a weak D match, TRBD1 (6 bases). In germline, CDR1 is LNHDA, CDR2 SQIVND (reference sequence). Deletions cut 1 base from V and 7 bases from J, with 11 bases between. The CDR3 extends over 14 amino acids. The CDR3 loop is CASSIAGGENEQFF. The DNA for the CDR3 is TGTGCCAGTAGTATAGCTGGGGGCGAAAATGAGCAGTTCTTC. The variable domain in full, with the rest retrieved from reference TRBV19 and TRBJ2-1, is DGGITQSPKYLFRKEGQNVTLSCEQNLNHDAMYWYRQDPGQGLRLIYYSQIVNDFQKGDIAEGYSVSREKKESFPLTVTSAQKNPTAFYLCASSIAGGENEQFFGPGTRLTVL.

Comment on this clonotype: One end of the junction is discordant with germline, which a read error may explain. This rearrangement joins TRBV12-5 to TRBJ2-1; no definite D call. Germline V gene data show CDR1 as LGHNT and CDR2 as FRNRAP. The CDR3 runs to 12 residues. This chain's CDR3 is CASSPQAYEQSF. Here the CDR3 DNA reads TGTGCCAGCAGTCCTCAGGCTTATGAGCAGTCCTTC.

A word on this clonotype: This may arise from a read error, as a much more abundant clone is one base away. The CDR3 DNA is TGTTCCAGCAGCCCCCAGGGGTACGAGCAGTACTTC. This translates into CSSSPQGYEQYF. V is TRBV14 and J is TRBJ2-7, with D possibly TRBD1 on 6 matching bases. The CDR3 loop spans 12 amino acids. Germline V gives CDR1 SGHDN, CDR2 FVKESK.

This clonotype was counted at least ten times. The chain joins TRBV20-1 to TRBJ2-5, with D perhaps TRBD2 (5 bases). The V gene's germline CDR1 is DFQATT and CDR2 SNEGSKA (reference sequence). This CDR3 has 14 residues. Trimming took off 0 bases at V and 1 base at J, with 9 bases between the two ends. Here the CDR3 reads CSARDGGGQETQYF. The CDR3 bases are TGCAGTGCTAGAGATGGAGGAGGCCAAGAGACCCAGTACTTC.

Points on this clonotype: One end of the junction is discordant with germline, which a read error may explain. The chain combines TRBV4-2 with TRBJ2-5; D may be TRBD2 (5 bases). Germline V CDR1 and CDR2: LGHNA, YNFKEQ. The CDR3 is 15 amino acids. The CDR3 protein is CASCQAGGLQETQYF. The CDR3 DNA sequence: TGTGCCAGCTGCCAAGCAGGCGGGTTACAAGAGACCCAGTACTTC.

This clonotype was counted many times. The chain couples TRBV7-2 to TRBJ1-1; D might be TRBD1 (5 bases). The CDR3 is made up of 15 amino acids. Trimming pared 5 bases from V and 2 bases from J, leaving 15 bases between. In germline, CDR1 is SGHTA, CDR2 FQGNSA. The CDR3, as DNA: TGTGCCAGCAGCCTAATGGGGCAGGGAAACACTGAAGCTTTCTTT. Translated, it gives CASSLMGQGNTEAFF. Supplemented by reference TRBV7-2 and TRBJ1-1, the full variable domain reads GAGVSQSPSNKVTEKGKDVELRCDPISGHTALYWYRQSLGQGLEFLIYFQGNSAPDKSGLPSDRFSAERTGGSVSTLTIQRTQQEDSAVYLCASSLMGQGNTEAFFGQGTRLTVV.

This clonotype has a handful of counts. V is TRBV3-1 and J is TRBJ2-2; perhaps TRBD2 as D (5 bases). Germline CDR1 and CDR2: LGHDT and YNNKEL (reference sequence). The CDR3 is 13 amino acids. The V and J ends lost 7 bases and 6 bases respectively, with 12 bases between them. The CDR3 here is CASTRAAAGELFF. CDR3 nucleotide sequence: TGTGCCAGCACCAGAGCGGCAGCCGGGGAGCTGTTTTTT.

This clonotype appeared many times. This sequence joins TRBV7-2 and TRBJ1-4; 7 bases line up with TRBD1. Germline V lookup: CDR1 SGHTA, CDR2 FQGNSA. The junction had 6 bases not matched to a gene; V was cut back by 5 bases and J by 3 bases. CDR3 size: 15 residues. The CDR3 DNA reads TGTGCCAGCAGCCAGGGGGGGGCGGCTAATGAAAAACTGTTTTTT. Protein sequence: CASSQGGAANEKLFF.

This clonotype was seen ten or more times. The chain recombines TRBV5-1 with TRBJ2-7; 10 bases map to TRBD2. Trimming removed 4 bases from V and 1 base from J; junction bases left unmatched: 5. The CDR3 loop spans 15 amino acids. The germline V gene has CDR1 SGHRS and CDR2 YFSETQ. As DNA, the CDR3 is TGCGCCAGCAGCCGTGGGACTAGCGCTTCCTACGAGCAGTACTTC. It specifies CASSRGTSASYEQYF.

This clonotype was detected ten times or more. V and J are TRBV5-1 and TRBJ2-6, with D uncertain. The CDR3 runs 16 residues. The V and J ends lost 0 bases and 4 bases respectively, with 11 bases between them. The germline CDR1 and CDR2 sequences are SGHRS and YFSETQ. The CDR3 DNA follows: TGCGCCAGCAGCTTGGCCGTTGGATCAGGGGCCAACGTCCTGACTTTC. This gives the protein CASSLAVGSGANVLTF. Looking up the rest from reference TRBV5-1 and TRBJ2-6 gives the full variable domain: KAGVTQTPRYLIKTRGQQVTLSCSPISGHRSVSWYQQTPGQGLQFLFEYFSETQRNKGNFPGRFSGRQFSNSRSEMNVSTLELGDSALYLCASSLAVGSGANVLTFGAGSRLTVL.

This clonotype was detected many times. The CDR3 DNA reads TGTGCCAGCAGCCAAGGCCTAGTGAGCTACGAGCAGTACTTC. Protein sequence: CASSQGLVSYEQYF. The J gene is TRBJ2-7, the V gene TRBV3-1; no clear D gene. From germline, CDR1 is LGHDT and CDR2 YNNKEL (reference sequence). The V end was cut by 1 base, the J end by 3 bases, with 10 bases between. The CDR3 extends over 14 amino acids.

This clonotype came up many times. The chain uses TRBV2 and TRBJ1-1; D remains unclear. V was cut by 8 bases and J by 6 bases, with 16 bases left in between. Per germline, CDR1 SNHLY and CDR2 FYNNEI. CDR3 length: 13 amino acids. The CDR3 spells CASALSVGAEAFF. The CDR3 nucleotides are TGTGCCAGCGCTCTAAGCGTGGGAGCTGAAGCTTTCTTT.

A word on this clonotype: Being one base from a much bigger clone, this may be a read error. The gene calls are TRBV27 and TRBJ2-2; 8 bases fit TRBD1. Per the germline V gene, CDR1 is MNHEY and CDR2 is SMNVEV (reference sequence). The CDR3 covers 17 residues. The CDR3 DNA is TGTGCCAGCAGTCTAGACAGGGGAGTAAGGGGGACCGGGGGGCTGTTTTTT. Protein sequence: CASSLDRGVRGTGGLFF.

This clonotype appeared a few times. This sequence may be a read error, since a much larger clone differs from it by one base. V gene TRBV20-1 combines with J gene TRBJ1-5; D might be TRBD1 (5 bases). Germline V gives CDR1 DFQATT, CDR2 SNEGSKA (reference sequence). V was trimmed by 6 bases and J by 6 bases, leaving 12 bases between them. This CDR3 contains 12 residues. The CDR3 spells CSALDRSQPQHF. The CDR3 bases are TGCAGTGCCCTCGACAGAAGTCAGCCCCAGCATTTT.

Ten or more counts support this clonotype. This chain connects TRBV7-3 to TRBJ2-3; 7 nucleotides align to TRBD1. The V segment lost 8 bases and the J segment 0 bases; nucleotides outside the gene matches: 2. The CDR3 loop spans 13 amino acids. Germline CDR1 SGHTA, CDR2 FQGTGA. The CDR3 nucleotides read TGTGCCAGCTCAGGGGGAAGCACAGATACGCAGTATTTT. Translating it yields CASSGGSTDTQYF.

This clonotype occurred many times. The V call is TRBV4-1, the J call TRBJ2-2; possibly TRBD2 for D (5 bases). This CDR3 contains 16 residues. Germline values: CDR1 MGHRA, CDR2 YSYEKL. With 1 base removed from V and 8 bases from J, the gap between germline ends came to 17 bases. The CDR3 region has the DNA TGCGCCAGCAGCCAAGTCGCGGGCTCGGCTGGTGGGGAGCTGTTTTTT. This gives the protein CASSQVAGSAGGELFF.

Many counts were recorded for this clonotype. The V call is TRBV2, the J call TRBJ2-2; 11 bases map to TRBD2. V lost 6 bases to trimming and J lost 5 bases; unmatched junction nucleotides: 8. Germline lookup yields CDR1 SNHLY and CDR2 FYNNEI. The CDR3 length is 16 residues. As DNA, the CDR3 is TGTGCCAGCAGGGCTTTAGCGGGAGGGACGACCGGGGAGCTGTTTTTT. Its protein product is CASRALAGGTTGELFF.

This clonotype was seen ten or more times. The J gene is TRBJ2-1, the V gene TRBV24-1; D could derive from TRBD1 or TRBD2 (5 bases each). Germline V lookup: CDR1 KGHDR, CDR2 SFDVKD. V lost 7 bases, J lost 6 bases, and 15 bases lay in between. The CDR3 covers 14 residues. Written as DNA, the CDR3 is TGTGCCACCAGCCCGGGACCACTAGGCAATGAGCAGTTCTTC. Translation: CATSPGPLGNEQFF.

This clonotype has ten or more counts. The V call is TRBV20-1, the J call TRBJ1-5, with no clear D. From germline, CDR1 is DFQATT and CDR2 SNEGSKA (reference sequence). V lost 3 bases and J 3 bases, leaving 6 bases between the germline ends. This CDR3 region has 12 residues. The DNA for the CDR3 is TGCAGTGCTAGGACACCCAATCAGCCCCAGCATTTT. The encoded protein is CSARTPNQPQHF.